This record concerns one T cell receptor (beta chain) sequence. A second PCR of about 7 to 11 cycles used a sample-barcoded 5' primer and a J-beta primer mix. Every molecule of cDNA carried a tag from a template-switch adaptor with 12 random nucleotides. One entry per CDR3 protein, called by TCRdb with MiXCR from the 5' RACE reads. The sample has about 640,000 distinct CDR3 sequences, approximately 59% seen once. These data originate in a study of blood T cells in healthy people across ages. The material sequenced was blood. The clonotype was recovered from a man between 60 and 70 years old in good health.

CDR3: CASSLGGTGNTYTEAFF. DNA of the CDR3: TGCGCCAGCAGCTTGGGAGGGACAGGCAATACTTACACTGAAGCTTTCTTT. This chain joins TRBV5-1 and TRBJ1-1; TRBD1 aligns across 8 bases. The junction had 10 bases not matched to a gene; V was cut back by 0 bases and J by 3 bases. The germline V gene has CDR1 SGHRS and CDR2 YFSETQ. The CDR3 spans 17 residues.